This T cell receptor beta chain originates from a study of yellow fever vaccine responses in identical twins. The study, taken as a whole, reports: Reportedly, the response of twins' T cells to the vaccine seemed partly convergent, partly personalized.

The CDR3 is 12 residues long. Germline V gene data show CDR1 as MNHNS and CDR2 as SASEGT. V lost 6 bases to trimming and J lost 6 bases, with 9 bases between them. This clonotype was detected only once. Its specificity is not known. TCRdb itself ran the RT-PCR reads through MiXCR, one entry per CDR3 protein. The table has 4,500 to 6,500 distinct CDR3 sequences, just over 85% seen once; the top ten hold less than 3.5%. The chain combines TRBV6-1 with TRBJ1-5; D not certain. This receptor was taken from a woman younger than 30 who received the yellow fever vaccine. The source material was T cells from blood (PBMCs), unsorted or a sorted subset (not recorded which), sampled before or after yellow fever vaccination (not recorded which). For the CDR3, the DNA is TGTGCCAGCAGCAACGCAGGTCAGCCCCAGCATTTT. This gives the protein CASSNAGQPQHF.